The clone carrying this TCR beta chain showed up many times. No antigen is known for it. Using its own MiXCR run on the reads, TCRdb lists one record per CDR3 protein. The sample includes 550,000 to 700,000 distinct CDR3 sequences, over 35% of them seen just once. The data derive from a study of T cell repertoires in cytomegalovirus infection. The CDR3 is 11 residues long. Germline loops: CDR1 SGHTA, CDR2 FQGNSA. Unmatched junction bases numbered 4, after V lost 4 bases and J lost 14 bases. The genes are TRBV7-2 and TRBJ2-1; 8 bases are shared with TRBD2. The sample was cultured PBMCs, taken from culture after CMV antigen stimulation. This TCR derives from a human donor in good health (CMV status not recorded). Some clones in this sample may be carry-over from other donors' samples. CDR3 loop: CASSYSGEEFF. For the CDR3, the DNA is TGTGCCAGCAGCTATAGCGGGGAGGAGTTCTTC.